This passage covers 3 T cell receptor beta chains from one sample sequenced in a study of OX40 agonist ivuxolimab in advanced cancers. Profiled with immunoSEQ multiplex PCR; TCRdb holds only in-frame clones, not every one. The repertoire includes roughly 38,000 clones, around 85% of them detected once, and 2.5% to 3% sits in the top ten. The sample consisted of CD4+ or CD8+ T cells sorted from blood, taken in a trial of the OX40 agonist ivuxolimab. These TCRs come from an adult with an advanced solid tumor such as melanoma, head and neck, liver or kidney cancer.

The chain uses TRBV15 and TRBJ2-5, with 12 bases identical to TRBD2. CDR1 LNHNV and CDR2 YYDKDF come from the germline V gene (reference sequence). The CDR3 is 15 amino acids. The ends lost 4 bases at V and 3 bases at J; junction bases unmatched: 3. CDR3 in amino acids: CATSKRLAGEETQYF. DNA of the CDR3: TGTGCCACCAGCAAAAGACTAGCGGGAGAAGAGACCCAGTACTTC.

This clone was picked up one time. The CDR3, as DNA: TGTGCCAGCAGCCGGCAAAACACCGGGGAGCTGTTTTTT. The encoded protein is CASSRQNTGELFF. The chain links TRBV7-9 to TRBJ2-2, with D uncertain. CDR3 length: 13 amino acids. Germline CDR1 reads SEHNR; CDR2 reads FQNEAQ (reference sequence). Trimming took 5 bases from V and 2 from J, leaving 6 bases between them.

The chain couples TRBV11-1 to TRBJ2-7; tentative D call: TRBD1 (5 bases). This CDR3 spans 15 amino acids. V gave up 3 bases and J gave up 1 base, with 13 bases separating them. CDR1 and CDR2 (germline): SGHAT, FQDESV (reference sequence). CDR3: CASSFRAGRSYEQYF. CDR3 coding DNA: TGTGCCAGCAGCTTCCGGGCAGGGCGTTCCTACGAGCAGTACTTC.